A selection of T cell receptor beta chains follows, all from one sample in a study of pediatric ulcerative colitis. The repertoire was sequenced with immunoSEQ multiplex PCR; TCRdb's copy has only in-frame clones and lacks some. The sample holds tens of thousands of clones, less than 90% seen once. Source material: blood. The receptors originated from a boy younger than 18 with severe ulcerative colitis. The CDR3 runs from the conserved cysteine through the conserved F or W. D genes are given only for firm matches. Size values are once, few and many counts, or a class for expanded clones, and some rows have none.

-	TRBV19	-	TRBJ2-7	13	CASSINRNYEQYF	TGTGCCAGTAGTATAAACCGGAACTACGAGCAGTACTTC
TRBD2	TRBV11-3	-	TRBJ2-1	17	CASSPWTSGRQNNEQFF	TGTGCCAGCAGCCCGTGGACTAGCGGGAGACAGAACAATGAGCAGTTCTTC
-	TRBV6-1	-	TRBJ1-5	16	CASSEGTVYSNQPQHF	TGTGCCAGCAGTGAAGGGACAGTCTATAGCAATCAGCCCCAGCATTTT
TRBD1	TRBV6-1	-	TRBJ1-5	14	CASSERDSDQPQHF	TGTGCCAGCAGTGAGAGGGACAGCGATCAGCCCCAGCATTTT
TRBD2	TRBV19	once	TRBJ2-1	18	CASSIRTSGSFLRPEQFF	TGTGCCAGTAGTATAAGGACTAGCGGGAGTTTTCTCCGCCCTGAGCAGTTCTTC
-	TRBV5-6	once	TRBJ1-2	12	CASRAGDYGYTF	TGTGCCAGCAGGGCGGGAGATTATGGCTACACCTTC
-	TRBV14	-	TRBJ2-7	15	CASSQDYGSPHEQYF	TGTGCCAGCAGCCAAGACTACGGGAGTCCCCACGAGCAGTACTTC
TRBD1	TRBV18	-	TRBJ1-1	14	CASSLLQGANEAFF	TGTGCCAGCTCACTTCTACAGGGGGCGAATGAAGCTTTCTTT
-	TRBV19	-	TRBJ1-1	14	CASSIDQGWTEAFF	TGTGCCAGTAGTATAGATCAGGGCTGGACTGAAGCTTTCTTT
-	TRBV15	-	TRBJ2-4	16	CATSMGAYAGQDIQYF	TGTGCCACCAGCATGGGGGCTTATGCCGGTCAGGACATTCAGTACTTC
-	TRBV5-8	-	TRBJ2-6	17	CASSLDGTLSGANVLTF	TGTGCCAGCAGCTTGGATGGTACCCTCTCTGGGGCCAACGTCCTGACTTTC
TRBD2	TRBV27	-	TRBJ2-3	17	CASSFRGSGRPPDTQYF	TGTGCCAGCAGTTTCCGTGGGAGCGGGAGGCCTCCAGATACGCAGTATTTT
TRBD1	TRBV15	-	TRBJ2-7	19	CATSSDLTIDRASGYEQYF	TGTGCCACCAGCAGCGACTTAACAATCGACAGGGCGTCGGGGTACGAGCAGTACTTC
-	TRBV14	-	TRBJ1-5	13	CASSQHPLGPQHF	TGTGCCAGCAGCCAACACCCACTGGGGCCCCAGCATTTT
-	TRBV30	-	TRBJ1-5	13	CAWRSHSNQPQHF	TGTGCCTGGAGGTCCCATAGCAATCAGCCCCAGCATTTT
TRBD1	TRBV11-2	-	TRBJ1-3	17	CASSPSPGQGLGNTIYF	TGTGCCAGCAGCCCCTCGCCAGGACAGGGTCTCGGAAACACCATATATTTT
TRBD2	TRBV7-2	-	TRBJ2-1	15	CASSFGTSGYNEQFF	TGTGCCAGCAGCTTCGGGACTAGCGGCTACAATGAGCAGTTCTTC
-	TRBV4-3	once	TRBJ2-1	13	CASSQDHRNEQFF	TGCGCCAGCAGCCAAGATCACAGGAATGAGCAGTTCTTC
TRBD2	TRBV30	-	TRBJ2-2	16	CAWSGLAGRSTGELFF	TGTGCCTGGAGTGGACTAGCGGGAAGGAGCACCGGGGAGCTGTTTTTT
-	TRBV11-2	-	TRBJ2-5	15	CASSSGAQGRETQYF	TGTGCCAGCAGCTCGGGGGCACAGGGGCGGGAGACCCAGTACTTC
-	TRBV11-2	-	TRBJ2-1	11	CASSPRHEQFF	TGTGCCAGCAGCCCGAGGCATGAGCAGTTCTTC
-	TRBV7-6	-	TRBJ2-7	13	CASSPTSSYEQYF	TGTGCCAGCAGCCCGACTAGCTCCTACGAGCAGTACTTC
TRBD1	TRBV4-2	-	TRBJ1-1	16	CASSQVMDLKDRGAFF	TGTGCCAGCAGCCAAGTAATGGACTTGAAGGACAGGGGTGCTTTCTTT
-	TRBV11-3	few	TRBJ2-3	15	CASRSSYAFTDTQYF	TGTGCCAGCAGATCTTCATATGCGTTCACAGATACGCAGTATTTT
-	TRBV29-1	-	TRBJ2-5	13	CSVGRLVGETQYF	TGCAGCGTTGGTCGGCTAGTCGGAGAGACCCAGTACTTC
-	TRBV7-9	-	TRBJ2-2	16	CASSLLAGAVTGELFF	TGTGCCAGCAGCTTATTGGCAGGGGCAGTCACCGGGGAGCTGTTTTTT
TRBD1	TRBV4-1	-	TRBJ2-1	13	CASSHDRADEQFF	TGCGCCAGCAGCCACGACAGGGCGGATGAGCAGTTCTTC
-	TRBV7-9	few	TRBJ1-1	15	CASSPPTGWAAEAFF	TGTGCCAGCAGCCCCCCTACGGGATGGGCCGCTGAAGCTTTCTTT
TRBD2	TRBV6-1	-	TRBJ2-1	13	CASRPGLADEQFF	TGTGCCAGCAGGCCGGGACTAGCCGATGAGCAGTTCTTC
-	TRBV7-9	once	TRBJ2-1	12	CASSFLYNEQFF	TGTGCCAGCAGCTTTCTATACAATGAGCAGTTCTTC
-	TRBV2	-	TRBJ1-1	17	CASSDSREADGNTEAFF	TGTGCCAGCAGTGATTCTCGGGAGGCGGACGGGAACACTGAAGCTTTCTTT
-	TRBV5-6	-	TRBJ2-7	14	CASSFRGKSYEQYF	TGTGCCAGCAGCTTCAGGGGTAAATCCTACGAGCAGTACTTC
-	TRBV7-2	-	TRBJ2-3	15	CASSLARQTTDTQYF	TGTGCCAGCAGCTTAGCCAGACAGACCACAGATACGCAGTATTTT